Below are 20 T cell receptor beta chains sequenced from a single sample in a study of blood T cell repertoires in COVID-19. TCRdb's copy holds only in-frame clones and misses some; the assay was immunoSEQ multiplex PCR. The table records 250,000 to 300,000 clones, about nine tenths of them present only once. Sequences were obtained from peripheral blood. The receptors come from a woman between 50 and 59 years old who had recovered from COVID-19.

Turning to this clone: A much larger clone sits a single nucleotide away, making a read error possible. CDR3 DNA sequence: TGTGCCAGCAGTTCGGGCACAGATACGCAGTATTTT. It encodes CASSSGTDTQYF. This chain uses TRBV27 with TRBJ2-3; no reliable D call. Trimming took 4 bases from V and 1 from J, leaving 3 bases between them. Per the germline V gene, CDR1 is MNHEY and CDR2 is SMNVEV (reference sequence). The CDR3 is made up of 12 amino acids.

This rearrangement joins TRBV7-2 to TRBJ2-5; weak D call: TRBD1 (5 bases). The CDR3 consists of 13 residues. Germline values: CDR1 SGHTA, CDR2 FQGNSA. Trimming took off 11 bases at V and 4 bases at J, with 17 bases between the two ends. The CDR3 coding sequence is TGTGCCGTCGAGCAGGGCCGCGGAGAGACCCAGTACTTC. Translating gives CAVEQGRGETQYF.

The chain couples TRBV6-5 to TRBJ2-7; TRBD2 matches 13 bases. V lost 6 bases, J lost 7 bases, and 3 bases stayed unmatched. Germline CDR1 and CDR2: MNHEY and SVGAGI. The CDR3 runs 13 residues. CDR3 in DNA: TGTGCCAGCAGCCCGGGACTAGCGGGGGAGCAGTACTTC. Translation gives CASSPGLAGEQYF.

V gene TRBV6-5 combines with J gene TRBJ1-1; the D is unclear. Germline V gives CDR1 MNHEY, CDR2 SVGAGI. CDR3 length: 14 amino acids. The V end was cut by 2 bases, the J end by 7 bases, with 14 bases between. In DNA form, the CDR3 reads TGTGCCAGCAGTTACAGGGAGTTACACGGTGAAGCTTTCTTT. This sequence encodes CASSYRELHGEAFF.

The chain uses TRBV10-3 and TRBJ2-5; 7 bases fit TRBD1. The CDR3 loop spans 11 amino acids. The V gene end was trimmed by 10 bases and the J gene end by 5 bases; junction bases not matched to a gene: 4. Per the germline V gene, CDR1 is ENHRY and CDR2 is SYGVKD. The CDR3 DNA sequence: TGTGCCACTCGGGGACAGGAGACCCAGTACTTC. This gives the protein CATRGQETQYF.

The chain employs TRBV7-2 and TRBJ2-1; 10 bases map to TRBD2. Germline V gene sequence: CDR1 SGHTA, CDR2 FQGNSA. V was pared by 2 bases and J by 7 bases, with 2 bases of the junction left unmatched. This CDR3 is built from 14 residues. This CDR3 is CASSLNSGGNEQFF. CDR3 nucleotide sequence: TGTGCCAGCAGCTTAAATAGCGGGGGGAATGAGCAGTTCTTC.

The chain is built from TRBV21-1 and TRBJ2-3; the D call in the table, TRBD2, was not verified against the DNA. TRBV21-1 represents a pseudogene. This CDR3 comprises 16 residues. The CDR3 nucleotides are TGTGCCAGCAGCCCTCTAGCGGGAGGGTTCACAGATACGCAGTATTTT. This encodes CASSPLAGGFTDTQYF.

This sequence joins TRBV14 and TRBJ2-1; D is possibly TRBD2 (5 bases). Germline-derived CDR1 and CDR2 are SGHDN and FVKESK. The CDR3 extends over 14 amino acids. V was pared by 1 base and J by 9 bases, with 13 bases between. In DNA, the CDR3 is TGTGCCAGCAGCCAAGTCGAGGGCTTAGGTGAGCAGTTCTTC. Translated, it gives CASSQVEGLGEQFF.

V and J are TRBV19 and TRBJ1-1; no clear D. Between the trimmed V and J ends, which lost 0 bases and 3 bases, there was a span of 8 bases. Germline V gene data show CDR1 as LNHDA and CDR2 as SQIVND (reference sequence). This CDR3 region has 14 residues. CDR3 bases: TGTGCCAGTAGTATAGATGTGGAGGACACTGAAGCTTTCTTT. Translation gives CASSIDVEDTEAFF.

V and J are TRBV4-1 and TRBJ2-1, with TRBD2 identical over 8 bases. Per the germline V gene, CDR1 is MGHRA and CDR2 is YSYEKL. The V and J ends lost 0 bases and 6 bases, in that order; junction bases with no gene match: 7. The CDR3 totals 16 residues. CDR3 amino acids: CASSQEVRGVSNEQFF. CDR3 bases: TGCGCCAGCAGCCAAGAGGTGCGGGGGGTTTCCAATGAGCAGTTCTTC.

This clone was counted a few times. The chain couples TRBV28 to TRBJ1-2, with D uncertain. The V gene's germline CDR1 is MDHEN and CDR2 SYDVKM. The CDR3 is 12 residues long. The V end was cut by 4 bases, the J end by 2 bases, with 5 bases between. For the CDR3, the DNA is TGTGCCAGCAGTTCAGTCAACTATGGCTACACCTTC. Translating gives CASSSVNYGYTF.

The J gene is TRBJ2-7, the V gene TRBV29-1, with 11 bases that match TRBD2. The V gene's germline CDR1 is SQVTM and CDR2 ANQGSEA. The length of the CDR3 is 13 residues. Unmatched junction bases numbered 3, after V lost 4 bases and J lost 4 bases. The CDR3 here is CSVGTSGSYEQYF. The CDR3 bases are TGCAGCGTTGGTACTAGCGGGAGTTACGAGCAGTACTTC.

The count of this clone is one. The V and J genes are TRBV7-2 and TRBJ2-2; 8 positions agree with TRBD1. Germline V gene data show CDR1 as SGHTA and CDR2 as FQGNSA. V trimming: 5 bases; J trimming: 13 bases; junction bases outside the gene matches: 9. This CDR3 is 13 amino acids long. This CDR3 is CASSTQTGDVLFF. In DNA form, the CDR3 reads TGTGCCAGCAGCACTCAGACAGGGGATGTGCTGTTTTTT.

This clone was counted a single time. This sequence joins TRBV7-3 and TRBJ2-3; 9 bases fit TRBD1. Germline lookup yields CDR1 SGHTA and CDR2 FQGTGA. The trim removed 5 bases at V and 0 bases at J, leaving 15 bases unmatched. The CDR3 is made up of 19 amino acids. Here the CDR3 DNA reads TGTGCCAGCAGCACTGGAGGGGACAGGGCTTATTCTAGCACAGATACGCAGTATTTT. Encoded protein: CASSTGGDRAYSSTDTQYF.

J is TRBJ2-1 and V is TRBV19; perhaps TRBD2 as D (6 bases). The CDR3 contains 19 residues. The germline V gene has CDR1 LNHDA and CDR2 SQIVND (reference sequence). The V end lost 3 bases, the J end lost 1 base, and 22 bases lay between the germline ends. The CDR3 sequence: CASSIGVGGRTRSYNEQFF. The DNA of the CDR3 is TGTGCCAGTAGTATCGGGGTGGGTGGGAGGACGCGGTCCTACAATGAGCAGTTCTTC.

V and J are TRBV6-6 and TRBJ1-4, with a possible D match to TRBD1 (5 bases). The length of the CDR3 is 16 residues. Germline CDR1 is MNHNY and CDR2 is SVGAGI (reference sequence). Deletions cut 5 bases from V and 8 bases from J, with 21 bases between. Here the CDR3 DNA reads TGTGCCAGCAGTAGGGGCATGGGCTCCAACCTCGAAAAACTGTTTTTT. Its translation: CASSRGMGSNLEKLFF.

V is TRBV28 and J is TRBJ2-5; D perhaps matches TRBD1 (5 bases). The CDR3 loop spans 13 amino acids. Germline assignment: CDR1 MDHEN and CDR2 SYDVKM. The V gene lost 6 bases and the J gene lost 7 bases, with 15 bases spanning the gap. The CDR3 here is CASRTQGRGTQYF. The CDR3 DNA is TGTGCCAGCAGGACCCAGGGTAGAGGGACCCAGTACTTC.

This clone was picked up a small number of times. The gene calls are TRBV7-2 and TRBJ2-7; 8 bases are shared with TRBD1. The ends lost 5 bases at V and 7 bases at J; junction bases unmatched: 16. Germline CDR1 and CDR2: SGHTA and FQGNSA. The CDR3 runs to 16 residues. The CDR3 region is CASSHPVTGAGGEQYF. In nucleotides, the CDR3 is TGTGCCAGCAGCCATCCTGTGACAGGGGCCGGAGGGGAGCAGTACTTC.

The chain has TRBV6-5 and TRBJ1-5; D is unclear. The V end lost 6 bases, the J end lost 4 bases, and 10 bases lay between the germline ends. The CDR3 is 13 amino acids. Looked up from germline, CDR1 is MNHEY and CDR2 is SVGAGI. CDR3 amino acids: CASSKDGNQPQHF. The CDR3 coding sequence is TGTGCCAGCAGCAAAGACGGGAATCAGCCCCAGCATTTT.

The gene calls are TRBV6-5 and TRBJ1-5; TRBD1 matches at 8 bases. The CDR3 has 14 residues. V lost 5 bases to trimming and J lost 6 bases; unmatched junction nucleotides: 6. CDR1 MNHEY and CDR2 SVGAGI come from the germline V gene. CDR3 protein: CASSPTGVIQPQHF. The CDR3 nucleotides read TGTGCCAGCAGTCCGACAGGGGTGATTCAGCCCCAGCATTTT.